This T cell receptor beta chain was sequenced in a study of shared clonotypes between healthy human individuals. Whole-study findings and limits: Generation of non-shared clonotypes was less probable than generation of clonotypes shared by all four donors.

Each replicate PCR on the sorted subsets used approximately 200 ng DNA (around 30,000 T cell genomes). The protocol was immunoSEQ multiplex PCR, while the TCRdb copy is restricted to in-frame clones and leaves out a portion. The sample consists of roughly 2.5 million clones, more than 80% of them appearing once. CDR1 DFQATT and CDR2 SNEGSKA come from the germline V gene (reference sequence). The CDR3 extends over 11 amino acids. V dropped 6 bases and J dropped 3; count of bases not matched to a gene: 1. Only one count was recorded for this clone. The antigen is unknown. Other DNA sequences within the sample encode an identical CDR3.

The chain combines TRBV20-1 with TRBJ1-1; the match to TRBD1 covers 7 bases. Sequenced input: naive CD4+ T cells sorted from blood. Subset described: CD45RA+ positively selected. The clonotype was recovered from a man aged 18 to 30 in good health. The CDR3 DNA reads as TGCAGTGCCACAGGGGACACTGAAGCTTTCTTT. Its translation: CSATGDTEAFF.